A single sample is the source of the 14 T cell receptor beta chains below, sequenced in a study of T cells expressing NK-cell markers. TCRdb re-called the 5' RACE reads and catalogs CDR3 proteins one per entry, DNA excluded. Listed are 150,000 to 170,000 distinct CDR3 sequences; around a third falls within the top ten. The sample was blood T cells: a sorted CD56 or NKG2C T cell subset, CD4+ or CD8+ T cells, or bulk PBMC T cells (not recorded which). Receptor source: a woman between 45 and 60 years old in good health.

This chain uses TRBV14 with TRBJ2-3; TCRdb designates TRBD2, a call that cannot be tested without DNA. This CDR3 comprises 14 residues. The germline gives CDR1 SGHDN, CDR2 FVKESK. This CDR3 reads CASRGLARTDTQYF. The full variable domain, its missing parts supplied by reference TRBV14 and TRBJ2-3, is EAGVTQFPSHSVIEKGQTVTLRCDPISGHDNLYWYRRVMGKEIKFLLHFVKESKQDESGMPNNRFLAERTGGTYSTLKVQPAELEDSGVYFCASRGLARTDTQYFGPGTRLTVL.

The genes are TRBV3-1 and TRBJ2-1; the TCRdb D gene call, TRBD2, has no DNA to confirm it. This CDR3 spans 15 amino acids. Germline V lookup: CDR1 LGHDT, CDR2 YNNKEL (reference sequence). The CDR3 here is CASSPDYWGINEQFF.

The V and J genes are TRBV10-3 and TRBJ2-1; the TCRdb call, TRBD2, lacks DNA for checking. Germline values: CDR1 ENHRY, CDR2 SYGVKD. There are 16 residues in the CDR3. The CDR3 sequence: CAISERAGDSYNEQFF.

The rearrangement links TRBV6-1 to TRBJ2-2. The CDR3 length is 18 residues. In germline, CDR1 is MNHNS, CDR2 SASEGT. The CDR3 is CASSEALLVGTNTGELFF.

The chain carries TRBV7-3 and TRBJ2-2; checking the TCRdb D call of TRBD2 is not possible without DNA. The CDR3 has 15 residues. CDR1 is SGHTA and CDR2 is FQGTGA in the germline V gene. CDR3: CASSPSGSDNGELFF.

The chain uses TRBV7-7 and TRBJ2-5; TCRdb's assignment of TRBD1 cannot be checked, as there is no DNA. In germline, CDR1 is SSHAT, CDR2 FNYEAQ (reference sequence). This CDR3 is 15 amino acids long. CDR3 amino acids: CASSLEAGEGETQYF.

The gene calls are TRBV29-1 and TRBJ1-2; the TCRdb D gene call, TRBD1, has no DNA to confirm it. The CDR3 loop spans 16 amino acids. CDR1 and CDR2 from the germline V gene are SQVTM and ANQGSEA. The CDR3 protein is CSVEDPGRQKLYGYTF.

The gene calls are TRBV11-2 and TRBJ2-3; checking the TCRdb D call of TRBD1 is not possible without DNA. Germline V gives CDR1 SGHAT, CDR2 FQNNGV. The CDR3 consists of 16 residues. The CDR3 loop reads CASSLLRTGKADTQYF.

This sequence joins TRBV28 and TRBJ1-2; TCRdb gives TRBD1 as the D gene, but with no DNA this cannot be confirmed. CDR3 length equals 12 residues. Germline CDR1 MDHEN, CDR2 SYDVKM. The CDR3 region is CASSRWADGYTF.

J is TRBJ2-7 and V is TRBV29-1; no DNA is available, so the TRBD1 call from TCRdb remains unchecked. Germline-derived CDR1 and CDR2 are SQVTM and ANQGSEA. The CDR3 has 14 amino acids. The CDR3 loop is CSVVGRGLPYEQYF.

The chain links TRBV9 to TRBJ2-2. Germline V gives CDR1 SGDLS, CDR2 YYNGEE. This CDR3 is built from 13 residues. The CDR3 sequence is CASSERDPGELFF. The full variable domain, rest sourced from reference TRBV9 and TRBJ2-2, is DSGVTQTPKHLITATGQRVTLRCSPRSGDLSVYWYQQSLDQGLQFLIQYYNGEERAKGNILERFSAQQFPDLHSELNLSSLELGDSALYFCASSERDPGELFFGEGSRLTVL.

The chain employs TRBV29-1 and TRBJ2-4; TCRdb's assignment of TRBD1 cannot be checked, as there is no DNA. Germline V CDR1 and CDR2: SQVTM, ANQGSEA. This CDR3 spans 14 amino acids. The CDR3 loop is CSVRFPEAKNIQYF.

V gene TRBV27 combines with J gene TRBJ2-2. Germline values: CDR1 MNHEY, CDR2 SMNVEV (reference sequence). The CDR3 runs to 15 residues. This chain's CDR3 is CASSYRQVGAGELFF.

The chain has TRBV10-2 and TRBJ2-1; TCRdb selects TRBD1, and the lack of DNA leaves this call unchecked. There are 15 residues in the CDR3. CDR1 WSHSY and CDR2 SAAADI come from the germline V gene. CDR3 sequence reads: CASGGGESIYNEQFF.